Shown below are 7 T cell receptor beta chains from a single sample sequenced in a study of cytomegalovirus exposure and HLA in healthy donors. The PCR ran on 60 Vbeta and 13 Jbeta primers. Assay: immunoSEQ multiplex PCR; the TCRdb copy retains only in-frame clones and omits some. The sample records 100,000 to 150,000 clones, 70% to 85% being singletons. The sample was PBMCs. The receptors stem from a male donor in good health and CMV-seropositive.

The V gene is TRBV5-1, the J gene TRBJ2-1; 11 positions match TRBD2. Germline assignment: CDR1 SGHRS and CDR2 YFSETQ. The CDR3 runs 18 residues. After removal of 2 bases from V and 4 bases from J, the junction contained 11 bases not matched to a gene. The CDR3 here is CASSFSRLAGGPYNEQFF. Here the CDR3 DNA reads TGCGCCAGCAGCTTCTCTCGGCTAGCGGGAGGTCCTTACAATGAGCAGTTCTTC.

This clone was seen only a few times. The genes are TRBV30 and TRBJ1-1, with D perhaps matching TRBD1 (5 bases). From germline, CDR1 is GTSNPN and CDR2 SVGIG (reference sequence). V lost 3 bases to trimming and J lost 12 bases, with 14 bases between them. The CDR3 runs 11 residues. This CDR3 is CAWRGGKLTFF. Written as DNA, the CDR3 is TGTGCCTGGAGGGGGGGTAAGTTGACTTTCTTT.

The chain carries TRBV10-2 and TRBJ2-7; 9 bases are a match to TRBD1. The CDR3 covers 13 residues. Germline CDR1 WSHSY, CDR2 SAAADI. The junction had 6 bases not matched to a gene; V was cut back by 6 bases and J by 6 bases. The CDR3 sequence is CASSGQGLPEQYF. DNA of the CDR3: TGCGCCAGCAGCGGACAGGGGCTTCCCGAGCAGTACTTC.

This clone was found a few times. This chain connects TRBV2 to TRBJ1-5, with D maybe TRBD1 (6 bases). Germline CDR1 is SNHLY and CDR2 is FYNNEI. This CDR3 is 17 amino acids long. The V end was cut by 7 bases, the J end by 3 bases, with 22 bases between. CDR3 nucleotide sequence: TGTGCCAGCACCGATGGGGGGGCGCTACAGGACAATCAGCCCCAGCATTTT. Translation: CASTDGGALQDNQPQHF.

This clone was counted a few times. The V and J genes are TRBV11-2 and TRBJ1-1; TRBD1 matches 8 bases. The CDR3 is 15 residues long. From germline, CDR1 is SGHAT and CDR2 FQNNGV. V dropped 5 bases and J dropped 5; count of bases not matched to a gene: 10. CDR3 sequence reads: CASSQLQGEQTEAFF. Written as DNA, the CDR3 is TGTGCCAGCAGCCAACTACAGGGGGAGCAAACTGAAGCTTTCTTT.

V usage is TRBV29-1 and J usage is TRBJ2-3; perhaps TRBD2 as D (5 bases). Germline loops: CDR1 SQVTM, CDR2 ANQGSEA. Between the trimmed V and J ends, which lost 4 bases and 2 bases, there was a span of 10 bases. The CDR3 extends over 13 amino acids. This chain's CDR3 is CSVARGNTDTQYF. CDR3 sequence (DNA): TGCAGCGTTGCCCGGGGAAACACAGATACGCAGTATTTT.

The chain recombines TRBV29-1 with TRBJ1-4; 7 nucleotides match TRBD1. Germline assignment: CDR1 SQVTM and CDR2 ANQGSEA. The CDR3 spans 14 residues. After removal of 5 bases from V and 0 bases from J, the junction contained 3 bases not matched to a gene. CDR3 sequence: CSVKTGPTNEKLFF. For the CDR3, the DNA is TGCAGCGTTAAGACAGGGCCAACTAATGAAAAACTGTTTTTT. Filled out from reference TRBV29-1 and TRBJ1-4, the complete variable domain reads SAVISQKPSRDICQRGTSLTIQCQVDSQVTMMFWYRQQPGQSLTLIATANQGSEATYESGFVIDKFPISRPNLTFSTLTVSNMSPEDSSIYLCSVKTGPTNEKLFFGSGTQLSVL.